Following are 19 T cell receptor beta chains from one sample sequenced in a study of cytomegalovirus exposure and HLA in healthy donors. 13 Jbeta primers and 60 Vbeta primers were used for the PCR. Libraries were prepared by immunoSEQ multiplex PCR; TCRdb keeps only in-frame clonotypes and omits some of them. The data show about 150,000 clones, with approximately 81% seen just once and less than 0.4% held by the top ten. The sequenced sample consisted of PBMCs. The receptor set was obtained from a boy aged 2-15 years in good health and CMV-seronegative.

The chain is built from TRBV30 and TRBJ1-2; 9 bases fit TRBD1. The V segment lost 7 bases and the J segment 4 bases; nucleotides outside the gene matches: 10. The CDR3 has 14 residues. Looked up from germline, CDR1 is GTSNPN and CDR2 is SVGIG (reference sequence). CDR3 residues: CASPYRGLVYGYTF. The CDR3 bases are TGTGCCTCCCCTTACAGGGGGCTTGTCTATGGCTACACCTTC.

The chain is built from TRBV7-2 and TRBJ2-1, with 7 bases matching TRBD2. V lost 5 bases, J lost 0 bases, and 13 bases stayed unmatched. This CDR3 contains 18 residues. The germline gives CDR1 SGHTA, CDR2 FQGNSA. The CDR3 nucleotides are TGTGCCAGCAGCCATCCCTTTAGGCGGGAGTCCTCCTACAATGAGCAGTTCTTC. It translates to CASSHPFRRESSYNEQFF.

This chain joins TRBV28 and TRBJ2-3; D is unresolved. Germline CDR1 MDHEN, CDR2 SYDVKM. This CDR3 has 14 amino acids. The V end was cut by 4 bases, the J end by 0 bases, with 8 bases between. CDR3 sequence reads: CASSWARSTDTQYF. CDR3 DNA sequence: TGTGCCAGCAGTTGGGCACGCAGCACAGATACGCAGTATTTT.

The V gene is TRBV7-2, the J gene TRBJ2-7; D possibly corresponds to TRBD2 (6 bases). The CDR3 consists of 16 residues. CDR1 is SGHTA and CDR2 is FQGNSA in the germline V gene. Trimming shortened V by 2 bases and J by 7 bases, and 21 bases separated the two germline ends. The chain's CDR3 is CASSLRPEEGAWEQYF. In DNA form, the CDR3 reads TGTGCCAGCAGCTTACGTCCCGAGGAGGGAGCTTGGGAGCAGTACTTC. The full variable domain, in which reference TRBV7-2 and TRBJ2-7 provide the parts outside the CDR3, is GAGVSQSPSNKVTEKGKDVELRCDPISGHTALYWYRQSLGQGLEFLIYFQGNSAPDKSGLPSDRFSAERTGGSVSTLTIQRTQQEDSAVYLCASSLRPEEGAWEQYFGPGTRLTVT.

This clone was seen only once. The J gene is TRBJ2-7, the V gene TRBV12-5, with TRBD1 matching 7 bases. After removal of 5 bases from V and 2 bases from J, the junction contained 6 bases not matched to a gene. The V gene's germline CDR1 is LGHNT and CDR2 FRNRAP. The CDR3 has 14 residues. The CDR3 nucleotides read TGTGCTAGTGGTCCCCGGGACAGTACCTACGAGCAGTACTTC. It codes for CASGPRDSTYEQYF.

The chain combines TRBV5-1 with TRBJ2-2; perhaps TRBD2 as D (5 bases). V was pared by 7 bases and J by 4 bases, with 26 bases between. The CDR3 runs to 18 residues. CDR1 is SGHRS, CDR2 YFSETQ, per germline. The CDR3, as DNA: TGCGCCAGCTCAGCCCCCCGGGGAGCCCCCTCGGTCACCGGGGAGCTGTTTTTT. As protein: CASSAPRGAPSVTGELFF.

V and J are TRBV6-1 and TRBJ2-3; the match to TRBD2 covers 7 bases. Per germline, CDR1 MNHNS and CDR2 SASEGT. Losses at the gene ends were 2 bases for V and 1 base for J; bases not matched to a gene: 6. This CDR3 is 16 amino acids long. CDR3 DNA: TGTGCCAGCAGTGAACTCGGCGGGAGAGGCACAGATACGCAGTATTTT. Translation: CASSELGGRGTDTQYF.

The chain employs TRBV5-1 and TRBJ1-1, with TRBD1 as a possible D gene (5 bases). Between the trimmed V and J ends, which lost 1 base and 5 bases, there was a span of 12 bases. CDR1 and CDR2 (germline): SGHRS, YFSETQ. The CDR3 runs 14 residues. CDR3 residues: CASSLRWGETEAFF. DNA of the CDR3: TGCGCCAGCAGCTTGCGGTGGGGGGAGACTGAAGCTTTCTTT.

This chain uses TRBV7-9 with TRBJ2-4, with D possibly TRBD2 on 6 matching bases. The CDR3 has 13 amino acids. V was pared by 10 bases and J by 0 bases, with 10 bases between. Germline V CDR1 and CDR2: SEHNR, FQNEAQ (reference sequence). CDR3 amino acids: CAITGVAKNIQYF. CDR3 bases: TGTGCCATTACGGGGGTAGCCAAAAACATTCAGTACTTC.

This chain joins TRBV30 and TRBJ2-3, with D unclear. V was cut by 0 bases and J by 0 bases, with 13 bases left in between. The CDR3 extends over 16 amino acids. Per germline, CDR1 GTSNPN and CDR2 SVGIG (reference sequence). CDR3 in amino acids: CAWSVGPAMSTDTQYF. The CDR3 bases are TGTGCCTGGAGTGTAGGTCCAGCGATGAGCACAGATACGCAGTATTTT.

The CDR3 DNA follows: TGCGCCAGCAGTGAAGGTGTTCTGGCGGGAGGTTCAAATGAGCAGTTCTTC. As protein: CASSEGVLAGGSNEQFF. The chain uses TRBV10-1 and TRBJ2-1; 8 nucleotides line up with TRBD2. V was pared by 3 bases and J by 7 bases, with 14 bases of the junction left unmatched. The CDR3 is 17 amino acids. CDR1 is WNHNN and CDR2 is SYGVQD in the germline V gene (reference sequence).

This rearrangement joins TRBV6-1 to TRBJ1-5, with D hard to call. Deletions cut 6 bases from V and 1 base from J, with 10 bases between. From germline, CDR1 is MNHNS and CDR2 SASEGT. The CDR3 loop spans 14 amino acids. The CDR3 DNA reads as TGTGCCAGCAGACGCATACAGAGCAATCAGCCCCAGCATTTT. It codes for CASRRIQSNQPQHF.

V is TRBV15 and J is TRBJ2-3; D not resolved. The CDR3 runs 12 residues. CDR1 and CDR2 from the germline V gene are LNHNV and YYDKDF (reference sequence). Between the trimmed V and J ends, which lost 2 bases and 7 bases, there was a span of 7 bases. The CDR3 here is CATSRTDNTQYF. In nucleotides, the CDR3 is TGTGCCACCAGCAGAACCGACAATACGCAGTATTTT.

This clone was recorded only once. The chain links TRBV5-4 to TRBJ2-3; 9 nucleotides match TRBD1. The V gene's germline CDR1 is SGHNT and CDR2 YYREEE (reference sequence). The V segment lost 5 bases and the J segment 1 base; nucleotides outside the gene matches: 5. The length of the CDR3 is 15 residues. The chain's CDR3 is CASSQTGGGTDTQYF. For the CDR3, the DNA is TGTGCCAGCAGTCAGACAGGGGGTGGCACAGATACGCAGTATTTT. The whole variable domain, filled in from reference TRBV5-4 and TRBJ2-3, reads ETGVTQSPTHLIKTRGQQVTLRCSSQSGHNTVSWYQQALGQGPQFIFQYYREEENGRGNFPPRFSGLQFPNYSSELNVNALELDDSALYLCASSQTGGGTDTQYFGPGTRLTVL.

The chain couples TRBV10-3 to TRBJ2-5; 11 nucleotides align to TRBD2. The DNA matches TRBJ2-7 better at its end, which makes the J call doubtful. Germline CDR1 and CDR2: ENHRY and SYGVKD. The CDR3 extends over 14 amino acids. CDR3 nucleotides: TGTGCCATCAGTGGCACTAGCGGGAGCTACGAGCAGTACTTC. Its protein product is CAISGTSGSYEQYF.

This chain uses TRBV5-6 with TRBJ2-1, with D possibly matching TRBD1 (7 bases). The germline V gene has CDR1 SGHDT and CDR2 YYEEEE. Trimming took 4 bases from V and 9 from J, leaving 20 bases between them. The CDR3 covers 15 residues. The CDR3 nucleotides read TGTGCCAGCAGCGACAGGGCGGGGACATACTTTGAGCAGTTCTTC. Protein: CASSDRAGTYFEQFF.

V is TRBV5-1 and J is TRBJ2-2; perhaps TRBD1 as D (5 bases). Per the germline V gene, CDR1 is SGHRS and CDR2 is YFSETQ. V lost 1 base and J lost 2, with 9 bases in between. This CDR3 has 15 amino acids. CDR3 bases: TGCGCCAGCAGCTTGTGGACAACCAACACCGGGGAGCTGTTTTTT. This sequence encodes CASSLWTTNTGELFF. Supplemented by reference TRBV5-1 and TRBJ2-2, the full variable domain reads KAGVTQTPRYLIKTRGQQVTLSCSPISGHRSVSWYQQTPGQGLQFLFEYFSETQRNKGNFPGRFSGRQFSNSRSEMNVSTLELGDSALYLCASSLWTTNTGELFFGEGSRLTVL.

V and J are TRBV27 and TRBJ2-7, with TRBD2 identical over 10 bases. Trimming cost V 9 bases and J 3 bases; bases outside gene matches: 8. This CDR3 region has 14 residues. Germline V gene lookup returns CDR1 MNHEY and CDR2 SMNVEV (reference sequence). The CDR3 loop reads CASSGTSENYEQYF. The CDR3 region has the DNA TGTGCCAGTTCCGGGACTAGCGAAAACTACGAGCAGTACTTC.

The chain has TRBV19 and TRBJ2-1, with TRBD2 matching over 12 bases. CDR3 length equals 14 residues. J lost 6 bases, V lost 10 bases, and 7 bases had no gene match. In germline, CDR1 is LNHDA, CDR2 SQIVND (reference sequence). The CDR3 loop is CATSTSGGPNEQFF. CDR3 in DNA: TGTGCCACCTCGACTAGCGGGGGACCCAATGAGCAGTTCTTC.